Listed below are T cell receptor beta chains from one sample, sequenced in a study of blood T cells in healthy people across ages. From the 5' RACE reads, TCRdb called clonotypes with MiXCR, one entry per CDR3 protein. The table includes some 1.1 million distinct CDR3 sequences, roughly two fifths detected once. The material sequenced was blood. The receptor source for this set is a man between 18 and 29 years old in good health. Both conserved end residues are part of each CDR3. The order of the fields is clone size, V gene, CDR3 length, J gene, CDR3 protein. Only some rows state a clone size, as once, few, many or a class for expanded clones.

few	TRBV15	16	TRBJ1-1	CATSYDRGRFDTEAFF
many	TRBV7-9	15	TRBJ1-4	CASSGGQATNEKLFF
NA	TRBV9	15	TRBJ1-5	CASSVEDSSNQPQHF
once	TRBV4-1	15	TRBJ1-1	CASSRLQGGNTEAFF
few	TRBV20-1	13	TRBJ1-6	CSARSARDSPLHF
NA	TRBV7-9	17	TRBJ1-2	CASTKSRRKEANYGYTF
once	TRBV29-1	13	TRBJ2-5	CSVDPRGEETQYF
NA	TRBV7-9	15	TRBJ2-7	CASSGVNRGRYEQYF
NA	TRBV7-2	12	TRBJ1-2	CASSPSRAGYTF
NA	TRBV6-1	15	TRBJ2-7	CASSEGPSSSYEQYF
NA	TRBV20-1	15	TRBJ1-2	CSARDFGTGVGGYTF
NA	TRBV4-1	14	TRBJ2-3	CASSTGEATDTQYF
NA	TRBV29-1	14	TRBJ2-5	CSVEARGDQETQYF
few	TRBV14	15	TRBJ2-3	CASSQGRTVLDTQYF
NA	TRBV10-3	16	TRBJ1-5	CAISERPQGGNQPQHF
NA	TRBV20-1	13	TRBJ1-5	CSASTGRNQPQHF
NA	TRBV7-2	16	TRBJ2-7	CASSSQVGTETYEQYF
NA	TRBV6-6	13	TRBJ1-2	CASSRQDHYGYTF
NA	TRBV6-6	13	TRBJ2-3	CAAGWDGQDTQYF
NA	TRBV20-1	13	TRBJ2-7	CSARGTRESEQYF
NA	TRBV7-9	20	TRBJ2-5	CASSSPRFWTGASSYNEQYF
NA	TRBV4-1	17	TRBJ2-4	CASSQDTGATAKNIQYF
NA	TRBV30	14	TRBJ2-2	CAWSVKGPTGELFF
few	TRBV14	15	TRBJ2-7	CASSPSNRNSYEQYF
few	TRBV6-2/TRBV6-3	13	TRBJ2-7	CASSWDTNYEQYF
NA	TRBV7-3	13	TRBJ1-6	CASSLNGDSPLHF
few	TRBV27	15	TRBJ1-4	CASSSTGPAGEKLFF